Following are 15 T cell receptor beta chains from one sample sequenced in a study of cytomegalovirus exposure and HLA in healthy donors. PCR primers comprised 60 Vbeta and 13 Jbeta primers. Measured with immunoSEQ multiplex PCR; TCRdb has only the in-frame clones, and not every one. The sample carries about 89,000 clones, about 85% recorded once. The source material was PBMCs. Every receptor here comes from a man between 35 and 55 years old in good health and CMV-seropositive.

The CDR3 DNA sequence: TGTGCCAGCAGCTTAGCGGGGAGTCTCAATGAGCAGTTCTTC. Its translation: CASSLAGSLNEQFF. The chain links TRBV7-3 to TRBJ2-1, with D possibly TRBD2 on 6 matching bases. Germline loops: CDR1 SGHTA, CDR2 FQGTGA. The CDR3 runs 14 residues. Between the trimmed V and J ends, which lost 2 bases and 6 bases, there was a span of 11 bases.

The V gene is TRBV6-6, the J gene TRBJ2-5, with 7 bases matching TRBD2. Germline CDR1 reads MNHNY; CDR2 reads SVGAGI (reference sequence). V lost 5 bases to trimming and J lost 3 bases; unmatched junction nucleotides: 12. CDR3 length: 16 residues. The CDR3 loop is CASSPWQRDGKETQYF. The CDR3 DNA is TGTGCCAGCAGTCCGTGGCAGCGGGACGGAAAAGAGACCCAGTACTTC.

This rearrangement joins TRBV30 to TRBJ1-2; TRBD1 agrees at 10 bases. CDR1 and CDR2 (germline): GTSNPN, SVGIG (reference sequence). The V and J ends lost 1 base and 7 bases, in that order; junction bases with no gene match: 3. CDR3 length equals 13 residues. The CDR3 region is CAWSGDRGVGYTF. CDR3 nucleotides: TGTGCCTGGAGTGGGGACAGGGGCGTTGGCTACACCTTC.

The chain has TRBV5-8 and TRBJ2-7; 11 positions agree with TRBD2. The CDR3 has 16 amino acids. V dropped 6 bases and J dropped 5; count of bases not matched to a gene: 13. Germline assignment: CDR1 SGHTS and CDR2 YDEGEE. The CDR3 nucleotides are TGTGCCAGCACCCTTGGATGGGGACTAGCGGTAGACGAGCAGTACTTC. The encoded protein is CASTLGWGLAVDEQYF.

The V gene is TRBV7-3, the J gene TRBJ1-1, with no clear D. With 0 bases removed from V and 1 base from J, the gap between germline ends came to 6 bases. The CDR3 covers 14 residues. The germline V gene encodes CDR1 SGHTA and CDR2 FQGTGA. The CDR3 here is CASSLTGGNTEAFF. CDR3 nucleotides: TGTGCCAGCAGCTTAACGGGAGGGAACACTGAAGCTTTCTTT.

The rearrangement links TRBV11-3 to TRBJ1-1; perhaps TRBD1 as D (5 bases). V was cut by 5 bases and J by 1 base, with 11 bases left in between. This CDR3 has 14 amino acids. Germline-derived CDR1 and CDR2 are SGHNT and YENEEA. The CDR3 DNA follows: TGTGCCAGCAGCCGTTCCGGACAGAACACTGAAGCTTTCTTT. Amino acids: CASSRSGQNTEAFF.

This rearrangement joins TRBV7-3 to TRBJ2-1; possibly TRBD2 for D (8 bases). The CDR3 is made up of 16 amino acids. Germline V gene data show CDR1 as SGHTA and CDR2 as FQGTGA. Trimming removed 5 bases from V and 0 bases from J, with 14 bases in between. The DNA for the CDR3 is TGTGCCAGCAGCCCGACAGGGACTAGCTCCTACAATGAGCAGTTCTTC. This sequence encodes CASSPTGTSSYNEQFF.

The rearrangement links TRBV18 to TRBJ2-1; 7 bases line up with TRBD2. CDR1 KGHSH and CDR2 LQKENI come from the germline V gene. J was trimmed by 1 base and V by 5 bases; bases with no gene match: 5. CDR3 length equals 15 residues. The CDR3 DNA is TGTGCCAGCTCAGGGGGGGGGAAGTCCTACAATGAGCAGTTCTTC. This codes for CASSGGGKSYNEQFF.

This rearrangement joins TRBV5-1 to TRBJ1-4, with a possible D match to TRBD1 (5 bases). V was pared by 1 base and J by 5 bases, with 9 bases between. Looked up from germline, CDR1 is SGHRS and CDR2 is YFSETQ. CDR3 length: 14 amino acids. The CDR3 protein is CASSLWAGNEKLFF. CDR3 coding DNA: TGCGCCAGCAGCTTGTGGGCAGGGAATGAAAAACTGTTTTTT.

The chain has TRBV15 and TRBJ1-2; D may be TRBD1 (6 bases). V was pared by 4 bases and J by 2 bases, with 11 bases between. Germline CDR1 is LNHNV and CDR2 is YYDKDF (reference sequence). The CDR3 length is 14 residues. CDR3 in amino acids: CATSTRQANYGYTF. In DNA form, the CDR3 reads TGTGCCACCAGCACCAGACAGGCGAACTATGGCTACACCTTC.

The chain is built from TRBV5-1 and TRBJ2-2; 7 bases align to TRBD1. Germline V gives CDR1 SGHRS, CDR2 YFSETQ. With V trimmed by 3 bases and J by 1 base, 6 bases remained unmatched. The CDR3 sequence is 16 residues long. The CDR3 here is CASSYTGTVNTGELFF. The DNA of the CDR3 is TGCGCCAGCAGCTACACCGGGACAGTGAACACCGGGGAGCTGTTTTTT.

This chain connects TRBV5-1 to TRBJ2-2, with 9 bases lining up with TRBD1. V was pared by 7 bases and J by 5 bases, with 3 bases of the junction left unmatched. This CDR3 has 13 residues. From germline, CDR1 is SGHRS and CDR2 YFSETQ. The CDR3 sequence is CASGTGITGELFF. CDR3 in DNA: TGCGCCAGCGGGACAGGGATTACCGGGGAGCTGTTTTTT.

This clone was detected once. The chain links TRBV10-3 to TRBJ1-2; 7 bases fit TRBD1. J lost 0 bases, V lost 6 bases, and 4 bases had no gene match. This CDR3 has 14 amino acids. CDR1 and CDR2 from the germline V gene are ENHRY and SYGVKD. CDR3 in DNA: TGTGCCATCAGCCAACAGGGGACTAACTATGGCTACACCTTC. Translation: CAISQQGTNYGYTF.

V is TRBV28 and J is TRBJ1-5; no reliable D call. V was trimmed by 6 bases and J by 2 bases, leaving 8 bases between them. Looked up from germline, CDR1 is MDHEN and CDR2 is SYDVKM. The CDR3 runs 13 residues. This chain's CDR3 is CASRLSRNQPQHF. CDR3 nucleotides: TGTGCCAGCAGGTTAAGCCGCAATCAGCCCCAGCATTTT.

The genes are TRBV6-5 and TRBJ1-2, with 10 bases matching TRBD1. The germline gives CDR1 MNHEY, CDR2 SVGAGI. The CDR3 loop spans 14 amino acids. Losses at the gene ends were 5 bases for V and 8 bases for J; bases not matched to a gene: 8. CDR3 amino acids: CASSKGGTGVGYTF. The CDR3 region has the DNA TGTGCCAGCAGTAAGGGAGGGACAGGGGTCGGCTACACCTTC.